This T cell receptor (beta chain) stems from a study of cytomegalovirus exposure and HLA in healthy donors. In the PCR, 60 Vbeta and 13 Jbeta primers were used. TCRdb keeps only in-frame clones here, not all; method: immunoSEQ multiplex PCR. This table has fewer than 250,000 clones, roughly 85% appearing once. Trimming removed 6 bases at V and 2 bases at J, with 11 bases between. The CDR3 is 14 amino acids. CDR1 is MNHEY, CDR2 SMNVEV, per germline (reference sequence). Ten or more counts support this clone. This chain joins TRBV27 and TRBJ1-5; possibly TRBD1 for D (5 bases). The sequence came from a man younger than 35 in good health and CMV-seronegative. Sequencing input: PBMCs. CDR3 coding DNA: TGTGCCAGCAGGGCGTTAGGGGGCAATCAGCCCCAGCATTTT. This codes for CASRALGGNQPQHF.